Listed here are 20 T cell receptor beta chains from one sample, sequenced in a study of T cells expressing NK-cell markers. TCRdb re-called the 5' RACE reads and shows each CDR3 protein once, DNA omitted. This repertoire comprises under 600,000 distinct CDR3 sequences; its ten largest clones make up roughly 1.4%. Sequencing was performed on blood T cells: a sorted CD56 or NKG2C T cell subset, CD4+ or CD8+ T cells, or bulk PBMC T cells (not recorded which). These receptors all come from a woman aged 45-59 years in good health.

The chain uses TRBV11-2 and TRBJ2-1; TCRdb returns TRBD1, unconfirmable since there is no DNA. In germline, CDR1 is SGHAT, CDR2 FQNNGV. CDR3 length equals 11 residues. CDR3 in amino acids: CASTITGEQFF.

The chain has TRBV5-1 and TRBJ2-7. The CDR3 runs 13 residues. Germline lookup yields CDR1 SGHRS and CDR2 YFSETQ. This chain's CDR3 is CASRHTMDYEQYF.

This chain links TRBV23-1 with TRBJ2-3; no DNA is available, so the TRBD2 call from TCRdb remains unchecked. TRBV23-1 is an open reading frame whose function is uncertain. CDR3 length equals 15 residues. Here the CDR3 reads CASSHKGLTTDTQYF.

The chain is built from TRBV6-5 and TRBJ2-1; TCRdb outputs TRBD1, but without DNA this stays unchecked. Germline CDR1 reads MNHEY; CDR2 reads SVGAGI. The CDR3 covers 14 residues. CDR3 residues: CASSYLPGANEQFF.

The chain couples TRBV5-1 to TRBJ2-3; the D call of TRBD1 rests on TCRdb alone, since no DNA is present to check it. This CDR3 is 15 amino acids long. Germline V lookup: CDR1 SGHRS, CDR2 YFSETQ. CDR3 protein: CASRPSGPITDTQYF.

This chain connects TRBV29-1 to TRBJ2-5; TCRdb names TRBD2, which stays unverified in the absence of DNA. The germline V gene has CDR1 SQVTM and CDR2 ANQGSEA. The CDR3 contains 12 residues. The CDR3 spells CSVPGGPETQYF.

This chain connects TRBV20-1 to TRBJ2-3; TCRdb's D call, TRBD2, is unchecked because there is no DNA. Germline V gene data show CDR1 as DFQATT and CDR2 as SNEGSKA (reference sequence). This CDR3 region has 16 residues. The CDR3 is CSALAGRRPGAPTQYF.

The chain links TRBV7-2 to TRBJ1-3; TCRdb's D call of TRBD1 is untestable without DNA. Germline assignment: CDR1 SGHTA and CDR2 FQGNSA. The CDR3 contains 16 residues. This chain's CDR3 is CASSIRQGFSGNTIYF.

CDR3 sequence reads: CASSIPLRASYNEQFF. V and J are TRBV19 and TRBJ2-1; TCRdb returns TRBD2, unconfirmable since there is no DNA. Germline CDR1 LNHDA, CDR2 SQIVND (reference sequence). The CDR3 spans 16 residues.

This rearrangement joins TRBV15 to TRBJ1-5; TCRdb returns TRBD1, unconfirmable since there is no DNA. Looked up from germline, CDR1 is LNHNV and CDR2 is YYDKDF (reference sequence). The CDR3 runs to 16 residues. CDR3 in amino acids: CATSRERGQGMEPQHF. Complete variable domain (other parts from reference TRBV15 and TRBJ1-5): DAMVIQNPRYQVTQFGKPVTLSCSQTLNHNVMYWYQQKSSQAPKLLFHYYDKDFNNEADTPDNFQSRRPNTSFCFLDIRSPGLGDTAMYLCATSRERGQGMEPQHFGDGTRLSIL.

CDR3 amino acids: CATSPKETQYF. The chain carries TRBV15 and TRBJ2-5. The CDR3 length is 11 residues. Germline-derived CDR1 and CDR2 are LNHNV and YYDKDF (reference sequence).

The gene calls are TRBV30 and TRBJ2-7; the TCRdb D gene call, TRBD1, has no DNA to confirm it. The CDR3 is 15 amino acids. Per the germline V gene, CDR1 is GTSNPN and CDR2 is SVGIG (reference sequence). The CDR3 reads CAWNRFGRGAYEQYF.

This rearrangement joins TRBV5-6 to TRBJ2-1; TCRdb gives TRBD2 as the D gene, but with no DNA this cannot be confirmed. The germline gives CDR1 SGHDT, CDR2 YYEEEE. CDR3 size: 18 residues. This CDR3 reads CASSLLVGLAGARNEQFF.

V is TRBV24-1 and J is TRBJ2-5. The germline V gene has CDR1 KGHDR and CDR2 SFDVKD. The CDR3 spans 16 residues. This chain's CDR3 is CATSDLHGSMRETQYF.

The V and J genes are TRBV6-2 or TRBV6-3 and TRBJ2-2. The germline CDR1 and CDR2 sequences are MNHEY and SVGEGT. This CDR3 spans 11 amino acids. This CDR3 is CASISSGELFF.

This chain's CDR3 is CASSGTGSHRNTEAFF. This chain joins TRBV28 and TRBJ1-1; TCRdb indicates TRBD1, and absent DNA this call remains unverified. Germline CDR1 reads MDHEN; CDR2 reads SYDVKM. The CDR3 is made up of 16 amino acids.

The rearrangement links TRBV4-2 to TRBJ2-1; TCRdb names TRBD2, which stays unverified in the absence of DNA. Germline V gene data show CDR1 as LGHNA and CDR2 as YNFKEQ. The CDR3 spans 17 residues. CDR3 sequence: CASSRASGVNSYNEQFF.

The CDR3 is CASSTIRTVFNQPQHF. V and J are TRBV28 and TRBJ1-5. The germline gives CDR1 MDHEN, CDR2 SYDVKM. The CDR3 contains 16 residues.

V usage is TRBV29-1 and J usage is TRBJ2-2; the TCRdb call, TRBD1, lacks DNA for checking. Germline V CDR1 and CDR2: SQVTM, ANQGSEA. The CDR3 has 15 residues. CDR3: CSVGLRGLGTGELFF.

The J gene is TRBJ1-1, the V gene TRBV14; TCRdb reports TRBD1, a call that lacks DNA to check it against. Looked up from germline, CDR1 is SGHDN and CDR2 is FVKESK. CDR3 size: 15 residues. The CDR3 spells CASSHRVGWGTEAFF.